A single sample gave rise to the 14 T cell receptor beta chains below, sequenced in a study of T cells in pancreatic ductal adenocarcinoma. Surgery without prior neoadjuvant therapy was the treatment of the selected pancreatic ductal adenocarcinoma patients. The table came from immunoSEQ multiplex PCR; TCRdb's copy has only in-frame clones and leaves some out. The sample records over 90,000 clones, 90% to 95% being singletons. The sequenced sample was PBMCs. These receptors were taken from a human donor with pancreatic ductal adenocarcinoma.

The DNA for the CDR3 is TGTGCCATCAGTGATTGGCGGGAGGCCCCGGGGGAGCTGTTTTTT. Its protein product is CAISDWREAPGELFF. The rearrangement links TRBV10-3 to TRBJ2-2, with 8 nucleotides matching TRBD2. V shed 3 bases, J shed 8 bases, and the junction held 8 bases outside the gene matches. CDR1 is ENHRY and CDR2 is SYGVKD in the germline V gene. The length of the CDR3 is 15 residues.

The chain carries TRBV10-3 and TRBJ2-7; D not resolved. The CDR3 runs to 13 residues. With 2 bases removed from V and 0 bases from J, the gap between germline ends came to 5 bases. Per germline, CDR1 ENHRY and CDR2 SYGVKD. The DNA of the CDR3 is TGTGCCATCAGTGAGACAGTCTCCTACGAGCAGTACTTC. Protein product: CAISETVSYEQYF.

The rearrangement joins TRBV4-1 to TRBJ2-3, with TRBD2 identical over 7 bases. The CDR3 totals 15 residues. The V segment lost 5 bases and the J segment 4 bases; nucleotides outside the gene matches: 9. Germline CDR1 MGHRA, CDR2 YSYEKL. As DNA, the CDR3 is TGCGCCAGCAGCGCGTGGGGGGGTTGGCCAGATACGCAGTATTTT. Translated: CASSAWGGWPDTQYF.

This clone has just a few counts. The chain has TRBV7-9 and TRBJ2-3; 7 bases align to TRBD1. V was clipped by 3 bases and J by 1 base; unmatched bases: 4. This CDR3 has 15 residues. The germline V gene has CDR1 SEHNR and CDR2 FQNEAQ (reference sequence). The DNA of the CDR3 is TGTGCCAGCAGCTTGACAGGGACGGGCACAGATACGCAGTATTTT. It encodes CASSLTGTGTDTQYF.

The CDR3 spells CASSETPVRPQFF. In DNA, the CDR3 is TGTGCCAGCAGTGAAACCCCTGTCAGGCCGCAGTTCTTC. The chain is built from TRBV6-1 and TRBJ2-1; no reliable D call. V lost 2 bases and J lost 12, with 14 bases in between. Germline CDR1 is MNHNS and CDR2 is SASEGT. The CDR3 sequence is 13 residues long.

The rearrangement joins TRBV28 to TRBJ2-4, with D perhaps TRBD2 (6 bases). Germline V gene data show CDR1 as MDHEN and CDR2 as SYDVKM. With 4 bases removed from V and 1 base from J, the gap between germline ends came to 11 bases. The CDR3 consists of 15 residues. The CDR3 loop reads CASSSTGTAKNIQYF. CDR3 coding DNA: TGTGCCAGCAGTTCAACCGGGACTGCCAAAAACATTCAGTACTTC.

CDR3 sequence (DNA): TGTGCCAGCGGCACTAGCGGGAGGTCCTACGAGCAGTACTTC. This sequence encodes CASGTSGRSYEQYF. The chain uses TRBV27 and TRBJ2-7; 12 nucleotides agree with TRBD2. The germline V gene has CDR1 MNHEY and CDR2 SMNVEV (reference sequence). This CDR3 comprises 14 residues. V dropped 8 bases and J dropped 1; count of bases not matched to a gene: 3.

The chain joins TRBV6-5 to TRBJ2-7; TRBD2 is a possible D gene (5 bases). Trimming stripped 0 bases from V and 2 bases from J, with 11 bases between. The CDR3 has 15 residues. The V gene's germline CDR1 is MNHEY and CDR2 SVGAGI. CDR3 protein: CASSYSLANAYEQYF. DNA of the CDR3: TGTGCCAGCAGTTACTCCTTAGCGAACGCCTACGAGCAGTACTTC.

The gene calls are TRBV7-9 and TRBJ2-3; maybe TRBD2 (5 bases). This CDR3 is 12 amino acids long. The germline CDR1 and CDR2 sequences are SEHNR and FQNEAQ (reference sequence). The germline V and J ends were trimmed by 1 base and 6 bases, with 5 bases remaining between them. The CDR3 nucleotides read TGTGCCAGCAGCTTAGGGAGGGATACGCAGTATTTT. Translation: CASSLGRDTQYF.

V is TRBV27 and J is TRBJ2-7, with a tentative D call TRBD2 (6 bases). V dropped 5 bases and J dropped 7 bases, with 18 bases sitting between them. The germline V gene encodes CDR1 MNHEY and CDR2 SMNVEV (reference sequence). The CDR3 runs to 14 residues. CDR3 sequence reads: CASSTTGTPGEQYF. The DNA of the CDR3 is TGTGCCAGCAGTACGACCGGGACTCCCGGAGAGCAGTACTTC.

The CDR3 sequence is CSVAGSGAYEQYF. CDR3 coding DNA: TGCAGCGTTGCAGGGTCGGGAGCCTACGAGCAGTACTTC. The rearrangement uses TRBV29-1 and TRBJ2-7; the D gene is possibly TRBD2 (6 bases). The CDR3 runs to 13 residues. The ends were cut back, 4 bases at V and 2 bases at J, with 12 bases in the middle. The germline gives CDR1 SQVTM, CDR2 ANQGSEA.

The CDR3 loop reads CAILQGNTGELFF. DNA for the CDR3: TGTGCCATACTACAGGGGAACACCGGGGAGCTGTTTTTT. The chain employs TRBV10-3 and TRBJ2-2, with D possibly matching TRBD1 (6 bases). CDR3 size: 13 residues. Germline CDR1 ENHRY, CDR2 SYGVKD. Trimming removed 9 bases at V and 1 base at J, with 9 bases between.

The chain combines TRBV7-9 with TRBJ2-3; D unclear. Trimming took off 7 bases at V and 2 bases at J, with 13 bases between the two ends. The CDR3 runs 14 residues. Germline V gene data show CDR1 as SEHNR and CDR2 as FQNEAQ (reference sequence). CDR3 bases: TGTGCCAGCATCCTGGGCAGGTCCACAGATACGCAGTATTTT. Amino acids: CASILGRSTDTQYF.

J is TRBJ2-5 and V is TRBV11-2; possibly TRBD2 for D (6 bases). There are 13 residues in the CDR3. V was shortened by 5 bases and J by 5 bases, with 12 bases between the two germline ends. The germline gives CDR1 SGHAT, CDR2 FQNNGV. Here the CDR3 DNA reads TGTGCCAGCAGCCGCGGGACTGTCGAGACCCAGTACTTC. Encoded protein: CASSRGTVETQYF.